The clone carrying this T cell receptor (beta chain) was seen a handful of times. Its antigen is not identified. TCRdb redid the calling of the reads with MiXCR, one entry per CDR3 protein. Among about 440,000 distinct CDR3 sequences listed, approximately 32% were seen once. These data originate in a study of T cell repertoires in cytomegalovirus infection. Across the whole study: It can be stated that public TCR beta signatures indicated CMV infection as well as a matching HLA type.

General study findings and limits: Totalled public TCR beta family frequency picked out people who carried CMV plus the relevant HLA.

V gave up 0 bases and J gave up 1 base, with 7 bases separating them. Germline V lookup: CDR1 LNHNV, CDR2 YYDKDF (reference sequence). CDR3 length: 15 residues. The chain links TRBV15 to TRBJ1-5; D unclear. This TCR came from a human donor in good health (CMV status not recorded). Some clones in this sample may be carry-over from other donors' samples. The source material was PBMCs. CDR3 sequence: CATSRDQSSNQPQHF. In DNA form, the CDR3 reads TGTGCCACCAGCAGAGATCAATCGAGCAATCAGCCCCAGCATTTT.